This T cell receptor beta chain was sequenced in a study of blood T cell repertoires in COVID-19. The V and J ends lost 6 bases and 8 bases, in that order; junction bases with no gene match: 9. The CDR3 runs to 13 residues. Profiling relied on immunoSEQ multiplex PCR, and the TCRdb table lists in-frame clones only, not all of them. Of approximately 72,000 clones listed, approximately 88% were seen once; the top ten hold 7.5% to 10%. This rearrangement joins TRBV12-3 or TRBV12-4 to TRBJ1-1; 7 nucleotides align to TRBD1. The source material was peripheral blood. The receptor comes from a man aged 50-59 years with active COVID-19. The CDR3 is CASRGDRDREAFF. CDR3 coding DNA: TGTGCCAGCAGGGGAGACCGGGACAGAGAAGCTTTCTTT.